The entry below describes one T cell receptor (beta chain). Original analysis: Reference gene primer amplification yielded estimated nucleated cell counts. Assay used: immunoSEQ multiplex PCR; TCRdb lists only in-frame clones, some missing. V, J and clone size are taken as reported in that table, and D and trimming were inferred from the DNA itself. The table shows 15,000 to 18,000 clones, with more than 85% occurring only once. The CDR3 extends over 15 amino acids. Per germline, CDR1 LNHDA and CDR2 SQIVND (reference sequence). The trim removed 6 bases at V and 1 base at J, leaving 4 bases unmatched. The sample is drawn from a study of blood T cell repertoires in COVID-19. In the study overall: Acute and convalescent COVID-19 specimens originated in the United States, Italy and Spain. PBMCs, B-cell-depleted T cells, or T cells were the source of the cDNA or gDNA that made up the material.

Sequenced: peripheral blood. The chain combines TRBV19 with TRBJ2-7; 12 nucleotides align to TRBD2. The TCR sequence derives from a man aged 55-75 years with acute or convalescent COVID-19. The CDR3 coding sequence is TGTGCCAGTAGCGCGGGACTAGCGGGTTCCTACGAGCAGTACTTC. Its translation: CASSAGLAGSYEQYF.